What follows are 23 T cell receptor beta chains derived from one specimen sequenced in a study of control samples from healthy donors and cancer patients. The repertoire was sequenced with immunoSEQ multiplex PCR; TCRdb's copy has only in-frame clones and lacks some. The sample has 65,000 to 95,000 clones, 75% to 90% seen once. What was sequenced was blood. Receptors were obtained from a man aged 45-65 years in good health.

V gene TRBV27 combines with J gene TRBJ1-4; 8 positions agree with TRBD1. V lost 4 bases to trimming and J lost 5 bases; unmatched junction nucleotides: 12. Germline-derived CDR1 and CDR2 are MNHEY and SMNVEV (reference sequence). The CDR3 is made up of 17 amino acids. CDR3 sequence: CASSSDRGGILNEKLFF. CDR3 bases: TGTGCCAGCAGTTCCGACAGGGGTGGGATCCTAAATGAAAAACTGTTTTTT. The whole variable domain, filled in from reference TRBV27 and TRBJ1-4, reads EAQVTQNPRYLITVTGKKLTVTCSQNMNHEYMSWYRQDPGLGLRQIYYSMNVEVTDKGDVPEGYKVSRKEKRNFPLILESPSPNQTSLYFCASSSDRGGILNEKLFFGSGTQLSVL.

The V call is TRBV5-6, the J call TRBJ2-1; 7 bases agree with TRBD2. V shed 3 bases and J 0 bases; nucleotides not matched to a gene: 3. Germline V gene lookup returns CDR1 SGHDT and CDR2 YYEEEE. CDR3 size: 15 residues. This CDR3 reads CASSSAGSSYNEQFF. CDR3 sequence (DNA): TGTGCCAGCAGCTCAGCGGGGAGCTCCTACAATGAGCAGTTCTTC.

The rearrangement links TRBV19 to TRBJ1-2; tentatively, D is TRBD1 (5 bases). Germline-derived CDR1 and CDR2 are LNHDA and SQIVND (reference sequence). CDR3 length: 14 amino acids. Trimming took 6 bases from V and 3 from J, leaving 14 bases between them. This chain's CDR3 is CASRSLGGDYGYTF. The CDR3 coding sequence is TGTGCCAGTAGGTCCCTTGGAGGGGACTATGGCTACACCTTC.

The rearrangement joins TRBV6-5 to TRBJ2-7, with TRBD1 as a possible D gene (6 bases). Germline V CDR1 and CDR2: MNHEY, SVGAGI. The CDR3 spans 13 residues. V was cut by 2 bases and J by 4 bases, with 9 bases left in between. The CDR3 here is CASSYGRGYEQYF. The CDR3 nucleotides are TGTGCCAGCAGTTACGGCAGGGGTTACGAGCAGTACTTC.

V is TRBV7-3 and J is TRBJ2-2; D possibly matches TRBD1 or TRBD2 (6 bases each). The germline CDR1 and CDR2 sequences are SGHTA and FQGTGA. The CDR3 contains 15 residues. V lost 5 bases and J 5 bases, leaving 15 bases between the germline ends. CDR3 residues: CASSRGGLGTGELFF. For the CDR3, the DNA is TGTGCCAGCAGCAGAGGGGGGCTCGGAACCGGGGAGCTGTTTTTT.

The J gene is TRBJ1-1, the V gene TRBV5-4; D gene uncertain. Germline values: CDR1 SGHNT, CDR2 YYREEE (reference sequence). CDR3 length: 14 residues. V was pared by 1 base and J by 5 bases, with 12 bases between. This chain's CDR3 is CASSLIWEVTEAFF. For the CDR3, the DNA is TGTGCCAGCAGCTTGATATGGGAGGTGACTGAAGCTTTCTTT.

This clone was found once. The chain couples TRBV7-9 to TRBJ2-5; D unresolved. V lost 2 bases and J lost 1, with 14 bases in between. CDR3 length: 16 residues. In germline, CDR1 is SEHNR, CDR2 FQNEAQ (reference sequence). The CDR3 sequence: CASSLRSGWPQETQYF. CDR3 DNA: TGTGCCAGCAGCTTAAGGTCAGGTTGGCCCCAAGAGACCCAGTACTTC.

The chain has TRBV9 and TRBJ1-1, with D perhaps matching TRBD1 (6 bases). Looked up from germline, CDR1 is SGDLS and CDR2 is YYNGEE. The CDR3 covers 16 residues. V lost 0 bases to trimming and J lost 5 bases, with 17 bases between them. CDR3 nucleotides: TGTGCCAGCAGCGTAGAGGCAGGGGCGCGGGTAACTGAAGCTTTCTTT. Translated: CASSVEAGARVTEAFF.

This clone was detected a few times. This chain uses TRBV7-9 with TRBJ1-5; 7 bases are shared with TRBD1. The CDR3 extends over 15 amino acids. The V and J ends lost 4 bases and 4 bases, in that order; junction bases with no gene match: 7. In germline, CDR1 is SEHNR, CDR2 FQNEAQ (reference sequence). The DNA for the CDR3 is TGTGCCAGCAGCTCATCGCTCAGGGGGAATCAGCCCCAGCATTTT. As protein: CASSSSLRGNQPQHF.

This clone was detected only a few times. The CDR3 DNA reads as TGTGCCAGCACTCTTCGGGCGGGGGGGCAGGAGACCCAGTACTTC. It translates to CASTLRAGGQETQYF. This chain uses TRBV21-1 with TRBJ2-5; TRBD2, the D gene given by the table, was not confirmed from the DNA. TRBV21-1 is noted as a pseudogene. CDR3 length: 15 residues.

The rearrangement uses TRBV19 and TRBJ1-5, with TRBD1 as a possible D gene (5 bases). The CDR3 spans 15 residues. V dropped 4 bases and J dropped 0 bases, with 10 bases sitting between them. Germline-derived CDR1 and CDR2 are LNHDA and SQIVND (reference sequence). CDR3 sequence reads: CASSKGQYSNQPQHF. The CDR3 coding sequence is TGTGCCAGTAGTAAAGGACAATATAGCAATCAGCCCCAGCATTTT. Supplemented by reference TRBV19 and TRBJ1-5, the full variable domain reads DGGITQSPKYLFRKEGQNVTLSCEQNLNHDAMYWYRQDPGQGLRLIYYSQIVNDFQKGDIAEGYSVSREKKESFPLTVTSAQKNPTAFYLCASSKGQYSNQPQHFGDGTRLSIL.

The V call is TRBV7-9, the J call TRBJ2-3, with D uncertain. V was shortened by 5 bases and J by 4 bases, with 16 bases between the two germline ends. Per the germline V gene, CDR1 is SEHNR and CDR2 is FQNEAQ (reference sequence). The CDR3 runs 15 residues. The CDR3 nucleotides are TGTGCCAGCAGCCCCCTTACGGCTCCTGCAGATACGCAGTATTTT. Translated: CASSPLTAPADTQYF.

The chain has TRBV4-2 and TRBJ2-5; 13 nucleotides match TRBD2. The germline V gene encodes CDR1 LGHNA and CDR2 YNFKEQ. The CDR3 loop spans 16 amino acids. V was pared by 3 bases and J by 3 bases, with 4 bases of the junction left unmatched. CDR3 sequence: CASSQDGTSGEETQYF. The CDR3 DNA is TGTGCCAGCAGCCAGGATGGGACTAGCGGGGAAGAGACCCAGTACTTC.

The CDR3 nucleotides read TGTGCCAGCACCCCCTTGGGGGTTGGGAATCAGCCCCAGCATTTT. Protein sequence: CASTPLGVGNQPQHF. J is TRBJ1-5 and V is TRBV6-2 or TRBV6-3; D possibly corresponds to TRBD1 (5 bases). Trimming took 7 bases from V and 4 from J, leaving 17 bases between them. This CDR3 region has 15 residues. Germline CDR1 is MNHEY and CDR2 is SVGEGT.

V is TRBV4-2 and J is TRBJ1-4; possibly TRBD1 for D (5 bases). Germline V gene sequence: CDR1 LGHNA, CDR2 YNFKEQ. V was pared by 4 bases and J by 6 bases, with 12 bases between. CDR3 size: 14 residues. The CDR3 here is CASSPTGADEKLFF. Written as DNA, the CDR3 is TGTGCCAGCAGCCCCACTGGGGCTGATGAAAAACTGTTTTTT.

The V and J genes are TRBV27 and TRBJ1-5; no clear D. V was clipped by 7 bases and J by 1 base, with 14 bases between them. There are 15 residues in the CDR3. Germline CDR1 MNHEY, CDR2 SMNVEV (reference sequence). CDR3 region: CASTGAPGSNQPQHF. In DNA form, the CDR3 reads TGTGCCAGCACCGGAGCCCCGGGGAGCAATCAGCCCCAGCATTTT.

This clone was observed a single time. The chain has TRBV9 and TRBJ1-1; a possible D gene is TRBD1 (5 bases). CDR1 and CDR2 (germline): SGDLS, YYNGEE. CDR3 length: 12 amino acids. Trimming stripped 7 bases from V and 1 base from J, with 8 bases between. As DNA, the CDR3 is TGTGCCAGCGTTGGGGGGAACACTGAAGCTTTCTTT. Translation gives CASVGGNTEAFF.

J is TRBJ1-5 and V is TRBV19; possibly TRBD1 for D (5 bases). Between the trimmed V and J ends, which lost 5 bases and 4 bases, there was a span of 9 bases. CDR1 and CDR2 from the germline V gene are LNHDA and SQIVND (reference sequence). The length of the CDR3 is 13 residues. CDR3 DNA sequence: TGTGCCAGTAGTTTCGGGACTAATCAGCCCCAGCATTTT. Translated, it gives CASSFGTNQPQHF.

The V gene is TRBV3-1 (or the pseudogene TRBV3-2), the J gene TRBJ2-7, with TRBD2 identical over 7 bases. Looked up from germline, CDR1 is LGHDT and CDR2 is YNNKEL (reference sequence). The CDR3 is 15 amino acids. V was pared by 3 bases and J by 6 bases, with 11 bases of the junction left unmatched. In nucleotides, the CDR3 is TGTGCCAGCAGCCACCGAGGACTAGTAGGTGTCGAGCAGTACTTC. Amino acids: CASSHRGLVGVEQYF.

The CDR3 DNA sequence: TGTGCCAGCAGGAGTTTCAATCAGCCCCAGCATTTT. As protein: CASRSFNQPQHF. This chain joins TRBV27 and TRBJ1-5; D is uncertain. CDR3 length equals 12 residues. Germline V gene lookup returns CDR1 MNHEY and CDR2 SMNVEV (reference sequence). The V and J ends lost 6 bases and 3 bases respectively, with 6 bases between them.

J is TRBJ1-1 and V is TRBV7-9; 8 nucleotides agree with TRBD1. Germline V gene sequence: CDR1 SEHNR, CDR2 FQNEAQ (reference sequence). V trimming: 1 base; J trimming: 6 bases; junction bases outside the gene matches: 7. The CDR3 spans 15 residues. CDR3 sequence reads: CASSLDRQGLAEAFF. CDR3 nucleotide sequence: TGTGCCAGCAGCTTAGATAGACAGGGGTTGGCTGAAGCTTTCTTT.

The chain links TRBV30 to TRBJ1-1; D is undetermined. The CDR3 spans 12 residues. The V and J ends lost 5 bases and 7 bases respectively, with 14 bases between them. The germline CDR1 and CDR2 sequences are GTSNPN and SVGIG (reference sequence). Here the CDR3 reads CAWSYPMGEAFF. DNA for the CDR3: TGTGCCTGGTCGTACCCGATGGGTGAAGCTTTCTTT.

This clone was observed once. The gene calls are TRBV6-1 and TRBJ2-3; D not resolved. CDR1 and CDR2 (germline): MNHNS, SASEGT. The CDR3 contains 15 residues. V was clipped by 3 bases and J by 2 bases, with 12 bases between them. CDR3 amino acids: CASSDRRGLTDTQYF. As DNA, the CDR3 is TGTGCCAGCAGTGATCGTCGCGGCCTCACAGATACGCAGTATTTT.